Listed here are 15 T cell receptor beta chains from one sample, sequenced in a study of CD8 T cells in Susac syndrome. cDNA came from about 0.46 to 1 ug RNA primed by random hexamers. TCRdb redid the calling of the immunoSEQ multiplex PCR reads with MiXCR, one entry per CDR3 protein. In the table there are roughly 220,000 distinct CDR3 sequences, 94% of which are singletons. The source material was CD4+ T cells from PBMCs. These TCRs come from a human donor with Susac syndrome.

The chain employs TRBV9 and TRBJ2-2; D remains unclear. The V end lost 0 bases, the J end lost 6 bases, and 18 bases lay between the germline ends. The CDR3 runs 17 residues. CDR1 SGDLS and CDR2 YYNGEE come from the germline V gene. CDR3 coding DNA: TGTGCCAGCAGCGTAGATGCGGCCCTTCAGTGGGCCGGGGAGCTGTTTTTT. This translates into CASSVDAALQWAGELFF.

A single count supports this clonotype. The chain combines TRBV5-1 with TRBJ2-1; possible D gene TRBD2, 7 bases. Germline CDR1 reads SGHRS; CDR2 reads YFSETQ. With 3 bases removed from V and 5 bases from J, the gap between germline ends came to 18 bases. CDR3 length: 16 amino acids. This CDR3 reads CASSWGLRGPNNEQFF. The CDR3 DNA reads as TGCGCCAGCAGCTGGGGTCTGCGGGGGCCGAACAATGAGCAGTTCTTC.

The chain combines TRBV12-3 or TRBV12-4 with TRBJ2-2; D is undetermined. The CDR3 has 12 amino acids. The V and J ends lost 11 bases and 6 bases respectively, with 13 bases between them. The CDR3 bases are TGTGCCTCGGGCCATGACGCCGGGGAGCTGTTTTTT. The encoded protein is CASGHDAGELFF.

The rearrangement uses TRBV15 and TRBJ2-3; tentatively, D is TRBD1 (6 bases). Germline CDR1 LNHNV, CDR2 YYDKDF (reference sequence). This CDR3 contains 16 residues. V lost 0 bases and J 0 bases, leaving 10 bases between the germline ends. The CDR3 bases are TGTGCCACCAGCAGAGATCTGAGGGGGAGCACAGATACGCAGTATTTT. It encodes CATSRDLRGSTDTQYF.

The rearrangement links TRBV5-6 to TRBJ2-7; D might be TRBD2 (5 bases). The CDR3 consists of 13 residues. Trimming left V 0 bases short and J 5 bases short, with 9 bases between. Germline V gives CDR1 SGHDT, CDR2 YYEEEE. The CDR3 nucleotides are TGTGCCAGCAGCTTGGGCAGGAGGCACGAGCAGTACTTC. Its translation: CASSLGRRHEQYF.

The rearrangement links TRBV20-1 to TRBJ1-5; no reliable D call. Looked up from germline, CDR1 is DFQATT and CDR2 is SNEGSKA (reference sequence). CDR3 size: 15 residues. V gave up 5 bases and J gave up 2 bases, with 16 bases separating them. The CDR3 nucleotides are TGCAGTGCTGGCCTTGGCCGTATGGGCAATCAGCCCCAGCATTTT. It specifies CSAGLGRMGNQPQHF.

The J gene is TRBJ1-2, the V gene TRBV12-3 or TRBV12-4; TRBD1 agrees at 7 bases. This CDR3 has 13 residues. The J segment lost 7 bases and the V segment lost 6 bases, leaving 8 bases of the junction unmatched. In nucleotides, the CDR3 is TGTGCCAGCAGCGCGACAGGGAAGCCTGGCTACACCTTC. The encoded protein is CASSATGKPGYTF.

The DNA of the CDR3 is TGCAGCCCCGGAGACGGGACAGGGATCCTTAGCAATCAGCCCCAGCATTTT. It encodes CSPGDGTGILSNQPQHF. V gene TRBV29-1 combines with J gene TRBJ1-5; 9 bases match TRBD1. CDR3 length: 17 residues. Trimming removed 8 bases from V and 0 bases from J; junction bases left unmatched: 14. Per the germline V gene, CDR1 is SQVTM and CDR2 is ANQGSEA.

V is TRBV29-1 and J is TRBJ1-4; D possibly corresponds to TRBD1 (5 bases). There are 13 residues in the CDR3. The germline gives CDR1 SQVTM, CDR2 ANQGSEA. Trimming left V 7 bases short and J 5 bases short, with 14 bases between. The CDR3 loop is CSATAALNEKLFF. CDR3 bases: TGCAGCGCGACAGCCGCATTAAATGAAAAACTGTTTTTT.

This rearrangement joins TRBV19 to TRBJ1-1; D may be TRBD1 (6 bases). The germline V gene has CDR1 LNHDA and CDR2 SQIVND (reference sequence). The V end lost 2 bases, the J end lost 5 bases, and 9 bases lay between the germline ends. CDR3 length: 13 amino acids. The DNA for the CDR3 is TGTGCCAGTAGTATACCAGGGGAAACTGAAGCTTTCTTT. It encodes CASSIPGETEAFF.

The chain joins TRBV24-1 to TRBJ1-4; no clear D gene. The CDR3 sequence is 17 residues long. V dropped 3 bases and J dropped 3 bases, with 16 bases sitting between them. Germline V gene sequence: CDR1 KGHDR, CDR2 SFDVKD. CDR3 in amino acids: CATSDPPRGKANEKLFF. Here the CDR3 DNA reads TGTGCCACCAGTGATCCCCCACGAGGGAAGGCTAATGAAAAACTGTTTTTT.

V and J are TRBV21-1 and TRBJ2-7; TRBD1 reflects the table's D call only, with no check against the DNA. TRBV21-1 is given as a pseudogene. This CDR3 has 13 amino acids. Here the CDR3 DNA reads TGTGCCAGCAGCAAGGGGGCAGGGCGAAGGGGGTACTTC. Translated, it gives CASSKGAGRRGYF.

This clonotype was observed once. This rearrangement joins TRBV2 to TRBJ1-5; 7 bases agree with TRBD1. The CDR3 consists of 15 residues. Germline CDR1 reads SNHLY; CDR2 reads FYNNEI. V lost 5 bases, J lost 5 bases, and 9 bases stayed unmatched. Here the CDR3 reads CASSPDRSADQPQHF. DNA for the CDR3: TGTGCCAGCAGTCCGGACAGGAGCGCGGATCAGCCCCAGCATTTT.

The rearrangement uses TRBV3-1 and TRBJ1-2; D is possibly TRBD1 (5 bases). In germline, CDR1 is LGHDT, CDR2 YNNKEL (reference sequence). The CDR3 covers 14 residues. Trimming stripped 2 bases from V and 6 bases from J, with 13 bases between. CDR3 residues: CASSQKGLPHGYTF. In nucleotides, the CDR3 is TGTGCCAGCAGCCAAAAGGGACTACCCCATGGCTACACCTTC.

This clonotype was counted a single time. This chain connects TRBV6-2 or TRBV6-3 to TRBJ2-7; 9 positions agree with TRBD1. There are 15 residues in the CDR3. Germline lookup yields CDR1 MNHEY and CDR2 SVGEGT. V shed 6 bases and J 5 bases; nucleotides not matched to a gene: 11. The CDR3, as DNA: TGTGCCAGCAGACAACAGGGGGCGAACGAAGACGAGCAGTACTTC. The encoded protein is CASRQQGANEDEQYF.